This T cell receptor beta chain was retrieved from a study of regulatory T cells. Study-level points and caveats: In CD3G-deficient patients, conventional CD4+ T cells were enriched for hydrophobic CDR3 residues at positions 6 and 7. Skewed V and J usage and few unique V-J pairs marked patient repertoires, most in Tregs.

The PCR used 52 TRBV and 13 TRBJ primers. Clones were read by immunoSEQ multiplex PCR, and TCRdb kept only the in-frame ones, dropping some. Here the sample spans nearly 30,000 clones, 80% to 95% being singletons. A note on this clone: Its target is not known.

All CD3G-deficient patients showed autoimmunity, more severe in two. CD4+ cells were sorted into CD25-high CD127-low regulatory cells and CD25-low CD127-high conventional cells. The source is a person aged 18 to 35 with CD3G deficiency. What was sequenced was conventional CD4+ T cells sorted from blood.

The CDR3 is CASSQAASTGTREQYF. DNA for the CDR3: TGTGCCAGCAGCCAGGCAGCCTCGACGGGAACGAGGGAGCAGTACTTC. This sequence joins TRBV14 and TRBJ2-7; a possible D gene is TRBD2 (5 bases). Trimming removed 3 bases at V and 7 bases at J, with 22 bases between. From germline, CDR1 is SGHDN and CDR2 FVKESK. This CDR3 has 16 amino acids.